A selection of T cell receptor beta chains follows, all from one sample in a study of T cell responses to AZD1222 COVID-19 vaccine. Measured with immunoSEQ multiplex PCR; TCRdb has only the in-frame clones, and not every one. In the table there are under 150,000 clones, nearly 90% of which are singletons. This specimen was peripheral blood, taken 28 days after the second AZD1222 dose. These receptors were taken from an adult who received the AZD1222 COVID-19 vaccine. Each CDR3 is given with its conserved first and last residue. A D gene is named only where the DNA matches it firmly. The listing skips clone size in some rows; elsewhere it reads once, few, many or a size class.

DNA: TGTGCCAGCAGCCCTATAGGATTAGAAAAACTGTTTTTT; CDR3: CASSPIGLEKLFF; J: TRBJ1-4; V: TRBV7-9; D: .; size: .
DNA: TGTGCCAGCAGTCATCAGTGGGTCGATTCACCCCTCCACTTT; CDR3: CASSHQWVDSPLHF; J: TRBJ1-6; V: TRBV9; D: .; size: .
DNA: TGTGCCATCAGTGAGGGGACAGGGACCCCCTCTGGAAACACCATATATTTT; CDR3: CAISEGTGTPSGNTIYF; J: TRBJ1-3; V: TRBV10-3; D: TRBD1; size: .
DNA: TGTGCCAGCATTGAGTGGGCAACAGGGCTAAGCCCCCTCCACTTT; CDR3: CASIEWATGLSPLHF; J: TRBJ1-6; V: TRBV2; D: .; size: .
DNA: TGTGCCAGCAGCTTGGCTGCTAGCAGGAACACCGGGGAGCTGTTTTTT; CDR3: CASSLAASRNTGELFF; J: TRBJ2-2; V: TRBV5-5; D: .; size: .
DNA: TGTGCCAGCAGCTTAGAGGGGTACTATGGCTACACCTTC; CDR3: CASSLEGYYGYTF; J: TRBJ1-2; V: TRBV7-8; D: .; size: once
DNA: TGTGCCAGTAGTCTCGGACTAGCGGGGGGGCTCGATACGCAGTATTTT; CDR3: CASSLGLAGGLDTQYF; J: TRBJ2-3; V: TRBV19; D: TRBD2; size: .
DNA: TGTGCCAGCACCAAATCCCTCGGAAACACCATATATTTT; CDR3: CASTKSLGNTIYF; J: TRBJ1-3; V: TRBV6-5; D: .; size: .
DNA: TGTGCCAGCAGCCGATATCAGGTTCGGTATGGCTACACCTTC; CDR3: CASSRYQVRYGYTF; J: TRBJ1-2; V: TRBV5-6; D: .; size: .
DNA: TGTGCCAGCAGCCAAGATAATGTGGGGATTGAAGCTTTCTTT; CDR3: CASSQDNVGIEAFF; J: TRBJ1-1; V: TRBV3-1/TRBV3-2; D: .; size: .
DNA: TGTGCCAGCAGTGAGTGGACGCTAGCTAGATCGAATGAGCAGTTCTTC; CDR3: CASSEWTLARSNEQFF; J: TRBJ2-1; V: TRBV6-1; D: .; size: .
DNA: TGTGCCATCAGTTCCTCCGACGGCAGCTCCTACGAGCAGTACTTC; CDR3: CAISSSDGSSYEQYF; J: TRBJ2-7; V: TRBV10-3; D: .; size: .
DNA: TGCGCCAGCAGCTTGGCCGGCGGGGGGACCTCTGGAAACACCATATATTTT; CDR3: CASSLAGGGTSGNTIYF; J: TRBJ1-3; V: TRBV5-1; D: .; size: .
DNA: TGTGCCAGCTCACCTACAGGGACAACTAATGAAAAACTGTTTTTT; CDR3: CASSPTGTTNEKLFF; J: TRBJ1-4; V: TRBV18; D: .; size: .
DNA: TGTGCCAGCAGTCCCGTCGGTTCAACTAATGAAAAACTGTTTTTT; CDR3: CASSPVGSTNEKLFF; J: TRBJ1-4; V: TRBV6-2/TRBV6-3; D: .; size: .